The TCR beta chain under discussion was sequenced for a study of cytomegalovirus exposure and HLA in healthy donors. Whole-study context: There were 100 million to 120 million unique TCR beta sequences, drawn from approximately 180 million T cells, in an earlier analysis. Study observations and caveats: In a later analysis, HLA-associated TCR beta chains were more clonally expanded than equally common others. For most subjects, TCR beta sequences were reported to predict HLA-A and HLA-B alleles with accuracy. Using a false discovery rate of 0.05, a later analysis showed that 16,951 TCR beta sequences were associated with HLA alleles.

PCR was performed using 60 Vbeta and 13 Jbeta primers. Sequencing was performed with immunoSEQ multiplex PCR; in TCRdb, only in-frame clones are kept and a portion is missing. This sample has around 50,000 clones, with 72% found just once. A note on this clone: Its antigen is not identified.

This CDR3 spans 13 amino acids. Germline V CDR1 and CDR2: SNHLY, FYNNEI. With 4 bases removed from V and 0 bases from J, the gap between germline ends came to 6 bases. The receptor comes from a woman between 50 and 59 years old in good health and CMV-seropositive. The sample was PBMCs. This chain links TRBV2 with TRBJ2-5, with D possibly TRBD2 on 6 matching bases. CDR3 residues: CASSGDYQETQYF. The CDR3 bases are TGTGCCAGCAGTGGGGACTACCAAGAGACCCAGTACTTC.